This T cell receptor (beta chain) derives from a study of blood T cell repertoires in COVID-19. Method: immunoSEQ multiplex PCR; TCRdb's copy keeps in-frame clones and lacks some. Of almost 350,000 clones listed, roughly nine tenths are singletons. Seattle patients were enrolled during active infection and followed longitudinally. Sequenced: peripheral blood. The source is a woman between 55 and 75 years old with COVID-19, enrolled during active disease.

The CDR3 DNA reads as TGTGCCAGCAGTTATGGGACAGGGGCATCTAATTCACCCCTCCACTTT. This encodes CASSYGTGASNSPLHF. The rearrangement uses TRBV6-5 and TRBJ1-6, with 10 bases that match TRBD1. The germline V gene encodes CDR1 MNHEY and CDR2 SVGAGI. This CDR3 has 16 amino acids. Trimming removed 3 bases from V and 6 bases from J; junction bases left unmatched: 5.